The entry below describes one T cell receptor beta chain. This entry belongs to a study of blood T cell repertoires in COVID-19. In the study overall: Spain, Italy and the United States supplied samples that represented acute and convalescent COVID-19. Nucleic acid was either cDNA or gDNA, and it came from T cells, B-cell-depleted T cells, or PBMCs.

The germline CDR1 and CDR2 sequences are LNHDA and SQIVND (reference sequence). This CDR3 has 15 amino acids. Trimming at V came to 4 bases and at J to 3 bases, leaving 8 bases not matched to a gene. Methods used by the authors: Reference gene primers were amplified, and this amplification served to estimate nucleated cell counts. Using immunoSEQ multiplex PCR, the repertoire was profiled, and TCRdb retains in-frame clones only, with some absent. That table gives V, J and clone size, and the DNA gave D and trimming. Of around 45,000 clones in the sample, roughly 80% were seen once. The rearrangement uses TRBV19 and TRBJ1-2; 7 bases match TRBD1. Sequenced: peripheral blood. The clonotype originates from a woman older than 75 with acute or convalescent COVID-19. The CDR3 here is CASSTTGAAYYGYTF. The CDR3 DNA is TGTGCCAGTAGTACAACAGGGGCCGCCTACTATGGCTACACCTTC.